This T cell receptor beta chain was sequenced for a study of human T cells and chemical hapten exposure. Study-level background: Per-sample variation in TCR yield stemmed mainly from small pooled library volume differences.

The time point here: patch test 2, 6 weeks after DPC sensitization. The sample's treatment: therapeutic diphenylcyclopropenone sensitization with weekly scalp DPC. TCRdb reprocessed the RACE reads with MiXCR, giving one entry per CDR3 protein. Here the sample spans a few hundred thousand distinct CDR3 sequences, just under 6.5% being singletons. The germline V gene encodes CDR1 SGHTA and CDR2 FQGNSA. Trimming left V 2 bases short and J 5 bases short, with 12 bases between. The CDR3 runs 15 residues. The receptor comes from a woman aged 18-29 years with alopecia areata. Some clones in this sample may be carry-over from other donors' samples. The material sequenced was whole blood, taken in connection with sensitization to the hapten diphenylcyclopropenone (DPC). This chain joins TRBV7-2 and TRBJ1-4; D gene ambiguous. CDR3 loop: CASSLIPPPNEKLFF. The CDR3 nucleotides read TGTGCCAGCAGCTTAATCCCACCCCCGAATGAAAAACTGTTTTTT.